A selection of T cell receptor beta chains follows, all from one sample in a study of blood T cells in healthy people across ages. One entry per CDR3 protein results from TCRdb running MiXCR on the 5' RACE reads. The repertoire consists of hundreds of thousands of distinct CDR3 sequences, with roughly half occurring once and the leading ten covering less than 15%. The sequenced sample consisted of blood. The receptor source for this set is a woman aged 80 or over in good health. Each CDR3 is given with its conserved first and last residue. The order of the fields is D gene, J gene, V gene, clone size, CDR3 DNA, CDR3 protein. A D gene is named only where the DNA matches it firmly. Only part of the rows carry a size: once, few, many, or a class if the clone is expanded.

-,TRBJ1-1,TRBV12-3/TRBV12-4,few,TGTGCCAGCAGTACCTTCTCGGGCAGGTGGACGACTGAAGCTTTCTTT,CASSTFSGRWTTEAFF
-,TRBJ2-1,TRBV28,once,TGTGCCAGCAGGCAAACCGGGACCCTACTACCTAACAATGAGCAGTTCTTC,CASRQTGTLLPNNEQFF
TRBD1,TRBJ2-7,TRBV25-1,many,TGTGCCAGCAGTGACAGGGGGCCCTACGAGCAGTACTTC,CASSDRGPYEQYF
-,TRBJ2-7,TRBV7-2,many,TGTGCCAGCAGCTTAGTAATCGCCTACGAGCAGTACTTC,CASSLVIAYEQYF
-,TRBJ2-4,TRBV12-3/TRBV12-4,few,TGTGCCAGCAGTTCTCTACGAAACATTCAGTACTTC,CASSSLRNIQYF
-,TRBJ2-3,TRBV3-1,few,TGTGCCAGCAGCCTCATACGCACAGATACGCAGTATTTT,CASSLIRTDTQYF
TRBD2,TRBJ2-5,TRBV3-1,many,TGTGCCAGCAGCCGGACTAGCGCAAACTTTCAAGAGACCCAGTACTTC,CASSRTSANFQETQYF
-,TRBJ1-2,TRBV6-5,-,TGTGCCAGCAGTTACTCACAGGTTCGGGGCTATGGCTACACCTTC,CASSYSQVRGYGYTF
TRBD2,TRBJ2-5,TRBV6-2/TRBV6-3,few,TGTGCCAGCAGTCCCCGGGACTACAATGAGCAGTACTTC,CASSPRDYNEQYF
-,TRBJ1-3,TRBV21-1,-,-,CASSWGRGIGNTIYF
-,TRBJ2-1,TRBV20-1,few,TGCAGTGCTAGCGGCCCCCGGGGTGAGCAGTTCTTC,CSASGPRGEQFF
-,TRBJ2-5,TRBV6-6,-,TGTGCCAGCAGTTACTTGCGTGAGACCCAGTACTTC,CASSYLRETQYF
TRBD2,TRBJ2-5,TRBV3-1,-,TGTGCCAGCAGCCAAACCGGGACTAGCGTGAGGGAGACCCAGTACTTC,CASSQTGTSVRETQYF
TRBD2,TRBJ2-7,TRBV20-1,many,TGCAGTGCTCGGGGGGGGGTTTTAGTGTACGAGCAGTACTTC,CSARGGVLVYEQYF
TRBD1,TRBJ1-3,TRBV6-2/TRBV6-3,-,TGTGCCAGCAGTCCTTCGACAGGGTACTCGAATGGAAACACCATATATTTT,CASSPSTGYSNGNTIYF
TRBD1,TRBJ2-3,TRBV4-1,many,TGCGCCAGCAGAAGGGGGCGCGGAGATACCACAGATACGCAGTATTTT,CASRRGRGDTTDTQYF
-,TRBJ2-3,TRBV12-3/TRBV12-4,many,TGTGCCAGCAGTTTGACCAGAGATACGCAGTATTTT,CASSLTRDTQYF